The 5 T cell receptor beta chains in this list originate from one sample, sequenced in a study of cytomegalovirus exposure and HLA in healthy donors (TCRdb year 2017). Libraries came from the immunoSEQ multiplex PCR assay. For the multiplex PCR, a mixture combining 60 forward primers for TCR Vbeta segments and 13 reverse primers for TCR Jbeta segments was used. TCRdb retrieved this table from immuneACCESS and kept in-frame rearrangements only. Not all clones are present; in checked studies, unresolved V genes account for under half, and no reason is known for the remainder. The sample contains roughly 150,000 clones, just over 75% of them found a single time. The top ten clones comprise roughly 1.5% of the sample. Sequenced material: PBMCs. Receptors originate from a man between 35 and 55 years old in good health and CMV-seronegative.

Remarks on this clone: An end of the junction differs from the germline gene, which may be a read error. The V and J genes are TRBV5-1 and TRBJ1-2; a possible D gene is TRBD1 (6 bases). Germline V lookup: CDR1 SGHRS, CDR2 YFSETQ. The CDR3 consists of 14 residues. The CDR3 nucleotides are TGCGCCAGCAGCCTGGGGGACACGGGCTATGTCTACACCTTC. Translated: CASSLGDTGYVYTF.

The chain links TRBV2 to TRBJ1-3; TRBD1 might be the D (6 bases). Per germline, CDR1 SNHLY and CDR2 FYNNEI. The V end was cut by 4 bases, the J end by 4 bases, with 11 bases between. The CDR3 covers 14 residues. In DNA, the CDR3 is TGTGCCAGCAGTGTACAGGGTTCGGGAAACACCATATATTTT. Translated: CASSVQGSGNTIYF.

The chain is built from TRBV4-2 and TRBJ1-1; 8 bases are shared with TRBD1. The CDR3 extends over 13 amino acids. The germline V gene encodes CDR1 LGHNA and CDR2 YNFKEQ. The junction had 6 bases not matched to a gene; V was cut back by 1 base and J by 11 bases. The CDR3 loop reads CASSQGQTGAAFF. DNA of the CDR3: TGTGCCAGCAGCCAAGGCCAGACAGGGGCGGCTTTCTTT.

V and J are TRBV27 and TRBJ1-2; the D gene is possibly TRBD1 (6 bases). This CDR3 spans 16 amino acids. CDR1 is MNHEY and CDR2 is SMNVEV in the germline V gene (reference sequence). Trimming took 6 bases from V and 1 from J, leaving 18 bases between them. The CDR3 reads CASRGGGYIYNYGYTF. CDR3 coding DNA: TGTGCCAGCAGGGGAGGGGGATATATATATAACTATGGCTACACCTTC.

This chain uses TRBV11-2 with TRBJ2-3; TRBD2 aligns across 11 bases. CDR3 length: 15 amino acids. The V and J ends lost 4 bases and 3 bases, in that order; junction bases with no gene match: 3. Germline V gene lookup returns CDR1 SGHAT and CDR2 FQNNGV. CDR3 nucleotides: TGTGCCAGCAGCTCAATAGCGGGAGGGACAGATACGCAGTATTTT. Encoded protein: CASSSIAGGTDTQYF. The full variable domain, in which reference TRBV11-2 and TRBJ2-3 provide the parts outside the CDR3, is EAGVAQSPRYKIIEKRQSVAFWCNPISGHATLYWYQQILGQGPKLLIQFQNNGVVDDSQLPKDRFSAERLKGVDSTLKIQPAKLEDSAVYLCASSSIAGGTDTQYFGPGTRLTVL.